This T cell receptor (beta chain) emerged from a study of long-term antiretroviral therapy in people with HIV (dated by TCRdb to the early 2020s). Broadly, across the study: The earliest samples were collected roughly a decade before the 2015 WHO recommendation for immediate ART, at a time when ART was usually postponed until CD4 counts fell. A retrospective serial study tested whether changes in peripheral blood TRB repertoire composition and diversity were associated with ART initiation and durable HIV suppression. A total of 192 cryopreserved PBMC samples came from 25 to 30 adults with confirmed HIV infection and were collected serially over a mean of about six years (range 1-12). Of the approximately 30 participants with HIV, approximately ten were female. No cross-contamination during QIAcube processing turned up in test extractions that ran a monoclonal T-cell line alongside some 34 polyclonal samples.

Participants were included only if at least one PBMC sample before ART initiation and at least two post-ART samples were available. All participants with HIV were treated in the United States of America. Before DNA extraction, cryopreserved samples of roughly 0.9-11 million PBMC were thawed and then washed. At the time of the earliest PBMC sample for each participant with HIV, ages ranged from roughly 23 to 60 years. PBMC samples from each participant spanned 1-4 timepoints before ART initiation and 2-8 timepoints after ART initiation, with a median of 7 samples. For every participant, serial HIV viral load, CD4+ T-cell count, ART history and demographic data were obtained. Genomic DNA was extracted from unsorted PBMC with a Qiagen kit on a QIAcube, processed in batches of 12 samples. The full study reports these points: Since PBMC availability was limited, sequencing covered only the TCR beta chain, with no alpha chain pairing. Samples dated from the mid-2000s to the late 2010s, and the ART regimens used may be less effective than current ones. Narrower CDR3 length ranges were observed in HIV repertoires than in controls, and an antigen-experienced repertoire with only a slight naive shift after ART was suggested by the network structure. Expanded TRB clones identified before ART initiation dominated the repertoire at all time points, although this dominance fluctuated and declined in many PLHIV after ART. Unsorted PBMC were profiled instead of sorted CD4+ and CD8+ T cells because pre-ART samples had limited cell numbers. Starting ART was linked to a significant rise in TRB diversity, yet even after long-term ART the diversity remained significantly lower than in transplant donor controls. Inferences about post-ART repertoire changes were limited because no data were available on ART adherence, viral resistance or therapy changes.

The immunoSEQ hsTCRB v3.0 assay was used at survey level resolution to sequence the TRB variable region. The targeted TRB sequencing depth was about 40,000-50,000 T-cell genomes per sample. An Illumina MiSeq with a v3 150-cycle kit was used to sequence the pooled TRB libraries. The authors processed their data as follows. Repertoire analysis ran in R within a reproducible Nextflow workflow covering QC, data transformation and analysis. Custom analyses were implemented in LymphoSeq2, an R package for AIRR-Seq data exploration. A few samples yielding fewer than 5000 total TRB sequences were excluded, leaving 188 analyzed HIV repertoires. Of the roughly 180 retained HIV repertoires, about 60 were collected before and about 130 after ART initiation. Repertoires were downsampled to 5000 TRB nucleotide sequences, and summary statistics were averaged over 100 downsampling iterations. TRB sequences were retained for analysis only if CDR3 regions of at least seven amino acids were present. A Shannon entropy-derived clonality score and the Gini coefficient were used to measure diversity. Repertoire networks linked the top 5000 CDR3 amino acid sequences whenever two sequences differed by an edit distance of one. For TRB CDR3 amino acid sequences, GLIPH2 was used to predict antigen specificity groups and MHC restriction. Known CMV, EBV, HIV or tissue antigen associations were flagged by matching CDR3 amino acid sequences against VDJdb and McPAS-TCR. Pre-ART, post-ART and control groups were compared with Wilcoxon signed-rank tests and Holm-Bonferroni correction. The table was pulled from immuneACCESS by TCRdb, which kept in-frame rearrangements only. Such tables lose some clones; where checked, under half of the loss comes from unresolved V genes, and the rest has no known cause. The V and J calls and clone size come from that table; D and trimming were worked out from the DNA. Present in this sample are 38,000 or so clones, over 90% of which were seen just once. The biggest ten clones account for approximately 2.2% of the sample.

Concerning this clone itself: The antigen this receptor binds is unknown. No base quality information exists; no much larger clone differs at one position.

The CDR3 goes from the cysteine to the phenylalanine over 12 residues. Of all the DNA, just the CDR3 is kept, 36 bases in frame from base 1. As encoded in the germline V gene, CDR1 is SGHVS while CDR2 is FQNEAQ. V is cut by 4 bases and J by 6 bases, and the space between the germline ends is 9 bases. The sequence derives from a man aged 25 to 45 with HIV. Sequenced material: unsorted PBMCs, taken around 9.2 years after starting antiretroviral therapy. The rearranged chain carries TRBV7-8 and TRBJ1-1; the D gene cannot be named for sure. The DNA sequence follows: TGTGCCAGCAGCTCTCTAAAGCCTGAAGCTTTCTTT. Its protein reads: CASSSLKPEAFF. With the portions outside the CDR3 filled from the reference TRBV7-8 and TRBJ1-1 genes, the complete variable region becomes GAGVSQSPRYKVAKRGQDVALRCDPISGHVSLFWYQQALGQGPEFLTYFQNEAQLDKSGLPSDRFFAERPEGSVSTLKIQRTQQEDSAVYLCASSSLKPEAFFGQGTRLTVV.